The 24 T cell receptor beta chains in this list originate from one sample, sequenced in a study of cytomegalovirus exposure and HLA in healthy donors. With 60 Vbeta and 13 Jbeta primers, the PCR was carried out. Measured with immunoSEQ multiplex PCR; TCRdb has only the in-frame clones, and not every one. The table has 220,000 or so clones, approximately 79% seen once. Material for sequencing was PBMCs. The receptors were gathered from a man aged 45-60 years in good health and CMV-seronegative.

The CDR3 region has the DNA TGCGCCAGCAGCTCAGACAGGGGGTTTTACGAGCAGTACTTC. This codes for CASSSDRGFYEQYF. The chain joins TRBV5-1 to TRBJ2-7; TRBD1 matches at 9 bases. V was pared by 3 bases and J by 4 bases, with 5 bases of the junction left unmatched. Germline V lookup: CDR1 SGHRS, CDR2 YFSETQ. The CDR3 has 14 residues.

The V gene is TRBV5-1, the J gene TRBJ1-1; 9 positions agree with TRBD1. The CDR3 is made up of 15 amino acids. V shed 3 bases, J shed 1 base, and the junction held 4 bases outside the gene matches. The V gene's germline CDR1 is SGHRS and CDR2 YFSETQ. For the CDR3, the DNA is TGCGCCAGCAGCTCGACAGGGGGGGGGAACACTGAAGCTTTCTTT. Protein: CASSSTGGGNTEAFF.

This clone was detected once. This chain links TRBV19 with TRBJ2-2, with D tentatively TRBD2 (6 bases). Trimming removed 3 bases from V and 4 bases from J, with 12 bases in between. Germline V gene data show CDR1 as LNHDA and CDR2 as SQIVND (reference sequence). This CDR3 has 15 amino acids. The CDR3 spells CASSIMGGSTGELFF. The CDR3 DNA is TGTGCCAGTAGTATCATGGGGGGAAGCACCGGGGAGCTGTTTTTT.

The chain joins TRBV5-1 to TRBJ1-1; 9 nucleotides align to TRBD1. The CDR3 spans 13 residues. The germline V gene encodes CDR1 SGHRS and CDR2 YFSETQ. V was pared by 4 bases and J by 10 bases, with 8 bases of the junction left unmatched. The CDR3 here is CASSPGQGSGAFF. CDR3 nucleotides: TGCGCCAGCAGCCCCGGACAGGGGTCGGGAGCTTTCTTT. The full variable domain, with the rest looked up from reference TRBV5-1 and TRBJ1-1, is KAGVTQTPRYLIKTRGQQVTLSCSPISGHRSVSWYQQTPGQGLQFLFEYFSETQRNKGNFPGRFSGRQFSNSRSEMNVSTLELGDSALYLCASSPGQGSGAFFGQGTRLTVV.

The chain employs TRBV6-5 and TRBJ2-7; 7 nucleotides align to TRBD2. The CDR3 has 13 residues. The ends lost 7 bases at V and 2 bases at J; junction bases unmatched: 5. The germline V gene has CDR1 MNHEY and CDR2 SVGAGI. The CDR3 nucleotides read TGTGCCAGCACTTCTAGCGGTACCTACGAGCAGTACTTC. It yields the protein CASTSSGTYEQYF.

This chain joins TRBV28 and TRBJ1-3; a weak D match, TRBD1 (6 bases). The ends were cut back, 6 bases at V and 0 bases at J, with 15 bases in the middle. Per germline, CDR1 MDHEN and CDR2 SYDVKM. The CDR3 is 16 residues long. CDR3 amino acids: CASSLDRRRSGNTIYF. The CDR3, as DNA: TGTGCCAGCAGCTTAGACAGGCGACGCTCTGGAAACACCATATATTTT.

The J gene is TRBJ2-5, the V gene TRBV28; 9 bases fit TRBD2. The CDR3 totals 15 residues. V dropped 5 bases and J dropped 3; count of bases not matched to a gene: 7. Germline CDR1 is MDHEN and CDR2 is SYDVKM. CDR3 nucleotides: TGTGCCAGCAGTGGACCGGGACTAGCAGAAGAGACCCAGTACTTC. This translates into CASSGPGLAEETQYF.

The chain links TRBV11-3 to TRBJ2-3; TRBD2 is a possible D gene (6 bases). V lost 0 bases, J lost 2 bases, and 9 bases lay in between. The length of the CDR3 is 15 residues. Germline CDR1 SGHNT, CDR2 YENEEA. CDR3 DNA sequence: TGTGCCAGCAGCTTAGAGGCGGGATTCACAGATACGCAGTATTTT. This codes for CASSLEAGFTDTQYF.

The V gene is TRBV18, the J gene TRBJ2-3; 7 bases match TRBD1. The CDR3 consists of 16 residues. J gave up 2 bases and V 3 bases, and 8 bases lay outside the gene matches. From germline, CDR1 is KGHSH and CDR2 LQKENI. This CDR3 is CASSPTGTVFTDTQYF. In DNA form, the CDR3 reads TGTGCCAGCTCACCTACCGGGACAGTTTTCACAGATACGCAGTATTTT.

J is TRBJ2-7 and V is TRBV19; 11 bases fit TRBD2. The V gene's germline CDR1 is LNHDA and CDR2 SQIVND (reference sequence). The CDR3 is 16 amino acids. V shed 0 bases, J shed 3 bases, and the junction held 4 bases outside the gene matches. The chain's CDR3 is CASSIDGTSGLYEQYF. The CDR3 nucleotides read TGTGCCAGTAGTATAGATGGGACTAGCGGCCTCTACGAGCAGTACTTC.

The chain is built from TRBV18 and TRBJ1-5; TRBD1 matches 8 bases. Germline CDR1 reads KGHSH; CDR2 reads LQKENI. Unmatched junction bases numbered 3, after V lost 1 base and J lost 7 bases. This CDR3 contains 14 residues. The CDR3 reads CASSPQDRDQPQHF. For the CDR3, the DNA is TGTGCCAGCTCACCACAGGACAGGGACCAGCCCCAGCATTTT.

The CDR3 nucleotides are TGTGCCAGCAGGTCTCCGGGACAGGGAGGCAATGAGCAGTTCTTC. This gives the protein CASRSPGQGGNEQFF. The rearrangement links TRBV7-2 to TRBJ2-1; 9 nucleotides agree with TRBD1. Germline assignment: CDR1 SGHTA and CDR2 FQGNSA. The junction had 9 bases not matched to a gene; V was cut back by 6 bases and J by 6 bases. The CDR3 extends over 15 amino acids.

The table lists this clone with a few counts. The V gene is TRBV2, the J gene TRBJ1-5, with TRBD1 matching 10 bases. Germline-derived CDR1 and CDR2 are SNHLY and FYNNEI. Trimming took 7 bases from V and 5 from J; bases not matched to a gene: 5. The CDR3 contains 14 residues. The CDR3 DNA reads TGTGCCAGCAATCTGGACAGGGGGGATCAGCCCCAGCATTTT. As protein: CASNLDRGDQPQHF.

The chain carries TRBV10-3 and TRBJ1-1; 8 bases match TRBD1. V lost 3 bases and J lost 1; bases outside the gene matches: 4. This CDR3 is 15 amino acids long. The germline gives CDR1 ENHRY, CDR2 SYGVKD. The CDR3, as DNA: TGTGCCATCAGTGAAATAGACAGGGGGAACACTGAAGCTTTCTTT. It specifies CAISEIDRGNTEAFF.

CDR3 nucleotide sequence: TGTGCCAGCACCGCAGGGACCGGGAGAACCGGGGAGCTGTTTTTT. It codes for CASTAGTGRTGELFF. The V and J genes are TRBV2 and TRBJ2-2, with D perhaps TRBD2 (6 bases). V was trimmed by 7 bases and J by 5 bases, leaving 17 bases between them. This CDR3 is 15 amino acids long. The germline gives CDR1 SNHLY, CDR2 FYNNEI.

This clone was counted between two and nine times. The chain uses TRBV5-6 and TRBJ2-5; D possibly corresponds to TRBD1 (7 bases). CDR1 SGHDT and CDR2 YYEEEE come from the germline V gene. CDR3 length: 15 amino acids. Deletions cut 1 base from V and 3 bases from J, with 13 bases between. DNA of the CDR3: TGTGCCAGCAGCTTGCGCGTCAGGGGGGAAGAGACCCAGTACTTC. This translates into CASSLRVRGEETQYF.

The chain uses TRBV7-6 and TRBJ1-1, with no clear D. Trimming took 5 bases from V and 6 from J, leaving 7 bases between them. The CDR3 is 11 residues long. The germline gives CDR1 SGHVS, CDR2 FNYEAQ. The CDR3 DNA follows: TGTGCCAGCAGCCGAGGCCCTGAAGCTTTCTTT. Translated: CASSRGPEAFF.

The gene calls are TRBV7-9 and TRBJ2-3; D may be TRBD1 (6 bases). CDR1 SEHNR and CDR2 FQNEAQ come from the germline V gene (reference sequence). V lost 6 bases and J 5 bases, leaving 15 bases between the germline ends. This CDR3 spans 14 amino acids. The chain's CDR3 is CASRTNQGRDTQYF. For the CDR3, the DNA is TGTGCCAGCAGGACAAATCAGGGGAGAGATACGCAGTATTTT.

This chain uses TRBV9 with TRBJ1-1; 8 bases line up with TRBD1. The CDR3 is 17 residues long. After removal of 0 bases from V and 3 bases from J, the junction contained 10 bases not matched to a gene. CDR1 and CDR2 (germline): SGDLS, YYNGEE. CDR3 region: CASSVDPSGGGYTEAFF. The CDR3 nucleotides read TGTGCCAGCAGCGTAGATCCGTCAGGGGGCGGGTACACTGAAGCTTTCTTT.

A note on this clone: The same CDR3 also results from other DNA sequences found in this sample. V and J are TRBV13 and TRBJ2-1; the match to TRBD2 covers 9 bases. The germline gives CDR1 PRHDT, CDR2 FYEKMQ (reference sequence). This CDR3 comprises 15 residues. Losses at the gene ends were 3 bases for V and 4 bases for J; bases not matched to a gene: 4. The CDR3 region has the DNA TGTGCCAGCAGCTTTCGACTAGCGGTTTACAATGAGCAGTTCTTC. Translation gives CASSFRLAVYNEQFF.

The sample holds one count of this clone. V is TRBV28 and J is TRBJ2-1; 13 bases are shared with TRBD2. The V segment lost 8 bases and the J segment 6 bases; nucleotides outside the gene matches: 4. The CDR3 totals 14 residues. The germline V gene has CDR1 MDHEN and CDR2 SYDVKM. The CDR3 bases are TGTGCCAGCGGTGGGACTAGCGGGATCAATGAGCAGTTCTTC. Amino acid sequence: CASGGTSGINEQFF.

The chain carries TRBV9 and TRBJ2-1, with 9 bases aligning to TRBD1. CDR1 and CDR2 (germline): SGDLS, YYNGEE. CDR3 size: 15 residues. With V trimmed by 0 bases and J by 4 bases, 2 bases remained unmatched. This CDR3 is CASSVDGTGYNEQFF. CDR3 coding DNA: TGTGCCAGCAGCGTAGACGGGACAGGGTACAATGAGCAGTTCTTC.

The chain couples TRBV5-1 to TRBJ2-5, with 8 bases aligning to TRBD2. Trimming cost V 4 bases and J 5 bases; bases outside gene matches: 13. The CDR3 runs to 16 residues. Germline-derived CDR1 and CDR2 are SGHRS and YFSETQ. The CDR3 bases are TGCGCCAGCAGCAGAGGGACGGGGGGGGAGGTGGAGACCCAGTACTTC. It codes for CASSRGTGGEVETQYF.

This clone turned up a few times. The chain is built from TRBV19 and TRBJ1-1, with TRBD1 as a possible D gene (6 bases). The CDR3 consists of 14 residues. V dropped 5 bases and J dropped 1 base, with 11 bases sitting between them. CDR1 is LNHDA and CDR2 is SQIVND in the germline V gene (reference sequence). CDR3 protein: CASSRQAENTEAFF. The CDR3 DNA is TGTGCCAGTAGTCGACAGGCAGAGAACACTGAAGCTTTCTTT.